The entry below gives a single T cell receptor (beta chain) sequence along with its context. The antigen remains undetermined. The source of the sample is a study of cytomegalovirus exposure and HLA in healthy donors. Study-wide context: HLA-typed donors were the source of about 85 million unique TCRs, which an early data release held. General observations from the study: Roughly uniform depth of sequencing across donors was assumed in presence/absence analyses. Later, an analysis found that common viral pathogens appeared to be linked with several of the most significant clusters. Investigators reported about 160 TCR beta chains as tied to cytomegalovirus.

This CDR3 is 15 amino acids long. Germline CDR1 SGHNT, CDR2 YYREEE (reference sequence). With V trimmed by 3 bases and J by 5 bases, 5 bases remained unmatched. Use of 60 Vbeta and 13 Jbeta primers characterized the PCR. The method was immunoSEQ multiplex PCR; TCRdb's version includes in-frame clones alone and lacks a portion of them. Seen here are 160,000 or so clones, 70% to 90% observed once, and the top ten hold roughly 2.4%. The TCR was taken from a woman aged 18-29 years in good health and CMV-seronegative. The J gene is TRBJ1-6, the V gene TRBV5-4; 7 positions agree with TRBD1. Sequencing was done on a sample of PBMCs. Here the CDR3 DNA reads TGTGCCAGCAGCTCCTACAGGGGTAATAATTCACCCCTCCACTTT. It translates to CASSSYRGNNSPLHF.